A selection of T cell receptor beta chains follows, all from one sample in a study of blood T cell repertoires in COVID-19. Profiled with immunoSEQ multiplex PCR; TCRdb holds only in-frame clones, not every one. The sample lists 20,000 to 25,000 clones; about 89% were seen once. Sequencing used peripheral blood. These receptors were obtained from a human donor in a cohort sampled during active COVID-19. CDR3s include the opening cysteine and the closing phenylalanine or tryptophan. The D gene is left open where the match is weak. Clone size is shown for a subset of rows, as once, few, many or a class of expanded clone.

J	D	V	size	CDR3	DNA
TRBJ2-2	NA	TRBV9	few	CASSVAYTGELFF	TGTGCCAGCAGCGTAGCCTACACCGGGGAGCTGTTTTTT
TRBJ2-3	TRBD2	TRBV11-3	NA	CASSFSGDGTDTQYF	TGTGCCAGCAGCTTTAGCGGGGATGGCACAGATACGCAGTATTTT
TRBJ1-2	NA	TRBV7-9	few	CASSTDHVLGAGGYTF	TGTGCCAGCAGCACCGACCATGTGTTAGGGGCTGGTGGCTACACCTTC
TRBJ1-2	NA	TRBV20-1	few	CSARAKYTF	TGCAGTGCTAGAGCTAAATACACCTTC
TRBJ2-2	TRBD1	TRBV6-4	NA	CASSLVPGTGGTGELFF	TGTGCCAGCAGCCTCGTGCCCGGGACAGGGGGCACCGGGGAGCTGTTTTTT
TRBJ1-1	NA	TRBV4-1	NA	CASSQGLQGPANTEAFF	TGCGCCAGCAGCCAAGGGCTCCAGGGCCCGGCGAACACTGAAGCTTTCTTT
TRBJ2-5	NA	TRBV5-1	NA	CASSLEGGAIETQYF	TGCGCCAGCAGCTTGGAGGGGGGGGCGATTGAGACCCAGTACTTC
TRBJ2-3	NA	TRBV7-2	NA	CASSLPLRTDTQYF	TGTGCCAGCAGCTTACCACTGCGCACAGATACGCAGTATTTT
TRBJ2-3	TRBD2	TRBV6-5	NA	CASSLLAGTDTQYF	TGTGCCAGCAGTTTGCTAGCGGGAACAGATACGCAGTATTTT
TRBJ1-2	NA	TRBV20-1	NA	CSAYDNGGYTF	TGCAGTGCTTACGACAACGGTGGCTACACCTTC
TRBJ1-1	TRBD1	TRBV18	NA	CASSQQGRMSEAFF	TGTGCCAGCTCACAACAGGGGCGCATGTCTGAAGCTTTCTTT
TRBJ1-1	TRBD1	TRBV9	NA	CASSPGTVNTEAFF	TGTGCCAGCAGCCCAGGGACAGTGAACACTGAAGCTTTCTTT
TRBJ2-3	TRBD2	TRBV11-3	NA	CASSLEGLAGERQYF	TGTGCCAGCAGCTTAGAGGGACTAGCGGGAGAACGGCAGTATTTT
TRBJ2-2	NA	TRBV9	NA	CASSVVSRTNTGELFF	TGTGCCAGCAGCGTAGTCTCGCGGACGAACACCGGGGAGCTGTTTTTT
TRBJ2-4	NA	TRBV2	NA	CASSWESGAKNIQYF	TGTGCCAGCAGTTGGGAGAGTGGGGCCAAAAACATTCAGTACTTC
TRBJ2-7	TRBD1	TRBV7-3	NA	CASSLDRVGEQYF	TGTGCCAGCAGTCTCGACAGGGTCGGCGAGCAGTACTTC
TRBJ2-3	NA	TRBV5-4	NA	CASSLAGDRDTQYF	TGTGCCAGCAGCTTGGCTGGAGACAGAGATACGCAGTATTTT